This T cell receptor (beta chain) appears in the sequencing data of a study of post-analysis software for immune sequencing data. Study-wide context: Several disease courses (relapsing-remitting, secondary progressive and progressive-relapsing) of multiple sclerosis were included. Findings and limits, study-wide: Normalized Chao1 diversity in multiple sclerosis patients fell significantly below that of controls. Strong co-clustering by F measure linked samples that shared a preparation batch. Patients carried four or five TRBV segments more frequently than controls did, and TRBV5-6, TRBV5-1 and TRBV20-1 were among them.

A remark on this clonotype: What it binds is unknown.

The V segment lost 1 base and the J segment 0 bases; nucleotides outside the gene matches: 4. CDR1 is SGHTA, CDR2 FQGNSA, per germline. The CDR3 has 16 amino acids. Unique molecular identifiers were present in the TCR beta cDNA libraries. The T cell input of roughly 0.85 to 11 million gave approximately 500,000 cDNA molecules. TCRdb re-derived calls from the PCR reads in MiXCR, one entry per CDR3 protein. The table shows approximately 460,000 distinct CDR3 sequences, with less than 45% occurring only once. The source of this sequence is a girl aged 10-17 years with multiple sclerosis. This sequence joins TRBV7-2 and TRBJ2-3; 7 nucleotides match TRBD2. Material: blood. The CDR3 loop is CASSLGSGMSTDTQYF. In nucleotides, the CDR3 is TGTGCCAGCAGCTTAGGAAGCGGGATGAGCACAGATACGCAGTATTTT.